A single sample is the source of the 10 T cell receptor beta chains below, sequenced in a study of blood T cell repertoires in COVID-19. Here immunoSEQ multiplex PCR was the method, and the copy in TCRdb shows in-frame clones only, minus some. The data show about 130,000 clones, around three quarters seen once. Sample: peripheral blood. The receptors shown here come from a man in his forties or fifties with active or convalescent COVID-19.

This clone showed up just once. The CDR3 spells CARSPDRPSTEAFF. CDR3 sequence (DNA): TGTGCCAGAAGCCCGGACAGACCAAGCACTGAAGCTTTCTTT. V and J are TRBV5-3 and TRBJ1-1, with TRBD1 as a possible D gene (6 bases). TRBV5-3 is an ORF, and what it does is uncertain. Between the trimmed V and J ends, which lost 4 bases and 4 bases, there was a span of 14 bases. The CDR3 spans 14 residues.

The rearrangement joins TRBV7-2 to TRBJ1-1, with 9 nucleotides matching TRBD1. There are 17 residues in the CDR3. The V segment lost 5 bases and the J segment 0 bases; nucleotides outside the gene matches: 10. Germline V CDR1 and CDR2: SGHTA, FQGNSA. The CDR3 bases are TGTGCCAGCAGCCCCGGTGGGACAGGGTTTTTGAACACTGAAGCTTTCTTT. It specifies CASSPGGTGFLNTEAFF.

V is TRBV9 and J is TRBJ2-1, with D possibly TRBD2 on 6 matching bases. This CDR3 comprises 13 residues. Deletions cut 3 bases from V and 5 bases from J, with 9 bases between. Germline-derived CDR1 and CDR2 are SGDLS and YYNGEE. The CDR3 region has the DNA TGTGCCAGCAGCGGACTAGGGGACAATGAGCAGTTCTTC. Translating gives CASSGLGDNEQFF.

The chain recombines TRBV3-1 (or the pseudogene TRBV3-2) with TRBJ1-2; D is unresolved. Trimming took off 1 base at V and 5 bases at J, with 17 bases between the two ends. There are 16 residues in the CDR3. Germline CDR1 is LGHDT and CDR2 is YNNKEL (reference sequence). As DNA, the CDR3 is TGTGCCAGCAGCCAAGTACCGCTCCATTCCTATTATGGCTACACCTTC. Translating gives CASSQVPLHSYYGYTF.

This chain uses TRBV4-2 with TRBJ2-2; no reliable D call. Germline lookup yields CDR1 LGHNA and CDR2 YNFKEQ. This CDR3 is built from 15 residues. V lost 0 bases and J lost 4, with 9 bases in between. In DNA form, the CDR3 reads TGTGCCAGCAGCCAAGAGGCAGGTGGCACCGGGGAGCTGTTTTTT. Amino acids: CASSQEAGGTGELFF.

The V call is TRBV19, the J call TRBJ1-6; D unclear. The CDR3 loop spans 14 amino acids. V dropped 1 base and J dropped 6 bases, with 7 bases sitting between them. Germline CDR1 and CDR2: LNHDA and SQIVND (reference sequence). The CDR3 nucleotides are TGTGCCAGTAGTATAGTTTCCCGTAATTCACCCCTCCACTTT. Translation: CASSIVSRNSPLHF.

The chain employs TRBV7-9 and TRBJ1-4; 8 bases fit TRBD1. The V and J ends lost 5 bases and 8 bases, in that order; junction bases with no gene match: 10. The length of the CDR3 is 15 residues. The germline gives CDR1 SEHNR, CDR2 FQNEAQ (reference sequence). CDR3 DNA: TGTGCCAGCAGCGGCTTGACGGGACAGGAGGAAAAACTGTTTTTT. This gives the protein CASSGLTGQEEKLFF. Variable domain in full (rest from reference TRBV7-9 and TRBJ1-4): DTGVSQNPRHKITKRGQNVTFRCDPISEHNRLYWYRQTLGQGPEFLTYFQNEAQLEKSRLLSDRFSAERPKGSFSTLEIQRTEQGDSAMYLCASSGLTGQEEKLFFGSGTQLSVL.

The chain links TRBV7-2 to TRBJ1-6, with 10 bases that match TRBD1. The trim removed 4 bases at V and 10 bases at J, leaving 7 bases unmatched. CDR1 SGHTA and CDR2 FQGNSA come from the germline V gene. The CDR3 is 15 residues long. The CDR3 bases are TGTGCCAGCAGCTCAACCGGGACAGGGGAGTCACCCCTCCACTTT. Translation gives CASSSTGTGESPLHF.

V usage is TRBV7-3 and J usage is TRBJ2-1, with 8 bases identical to TRBD2. J gave up 3 bases and V 2 bases, and 6 bases lay outside the gene matches. The CDR3 consists of 16 residues. Germline lookup yields CDR1 SGHTA and CDR2 FQGTGA. The CDR3 here is CASSLGAGVDYNEQFF. The CDR3 bases are TGTGCCAGCAGCTTAGGAGCGGGAGTCGACTACAATGAGCAGTTCTTC.

The V and J genes are TRBV4-2 and TRBJ2-7; possible D gene TRBD2, 6 bases. Germline V CDR1 and CDR2: LGHNA, YNFKEQ. With 3 bases removed from V and 1 base from J, the gap between germline ends came to 16 bases. The CDR3 contains 16 residues. The CDR3: CASSQMGLGASYEQYF. CDR3 sequence (DNA): TGTGCCAGCAGCCAGATGGGACTGGGAGCGTCCTACGAGCAGTACTTC.